Included here is one T cell receptor beta chain sequence, with context. The antigen is undetermined. The data belong to a study of human T cells and chemical hapten exposure. The time point was: patch test 3, about 24 weeks after DPC sensitization. As for treatment: therapeutic diphenylcyclopropenone sensitization with weekly scalp DPC. Study-level points and caveats: Significantly more large CDR3 similarity clusters were formed by expanded TCRs than by controls.

MiXCR, applied by TCRdb to the RACE reads, yields one record per CDR3 protein. The table includes 190,000 or so distinct CDR3 sequences, more than 20% detected once. Sequenced material: whole blood, taken in connection with sensitization to the hapten diphenylcyclopropenone (DPC). The source of this sequence is a woman aged 40 to 50 with alopecia areata. Some clones in this sample may be carry-over from other donors' samples.

CDR3 bases: TGTGCCAGCAACCTTAGGGGGGTCGCGACTCGGAATTCACCCCTCCACTTT. It is translated as CASNLRGVATRNSPLHF. The chain carries TRBV6-5 and TRBJ1-6; weak D call: TRBD1 (6 bases). Germline V gene sequence: CDR1 MNHEY, CDR2 SVGAGI. The CDR3 spans 17 residues. V was pared by 7 bases and J by 7 bases, with 23 bases between.